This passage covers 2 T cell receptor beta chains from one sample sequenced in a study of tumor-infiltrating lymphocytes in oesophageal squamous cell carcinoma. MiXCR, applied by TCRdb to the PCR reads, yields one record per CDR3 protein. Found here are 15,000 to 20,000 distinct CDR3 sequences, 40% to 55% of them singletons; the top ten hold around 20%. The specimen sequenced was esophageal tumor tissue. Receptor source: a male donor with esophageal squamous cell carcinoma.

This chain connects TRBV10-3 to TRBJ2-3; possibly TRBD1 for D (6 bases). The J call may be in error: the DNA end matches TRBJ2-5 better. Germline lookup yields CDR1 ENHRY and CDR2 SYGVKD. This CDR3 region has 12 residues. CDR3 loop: CATRTEGETQYF. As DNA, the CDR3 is TGTGCCACGCGGACAGAGGGGGAGACCCAGTACTTC.

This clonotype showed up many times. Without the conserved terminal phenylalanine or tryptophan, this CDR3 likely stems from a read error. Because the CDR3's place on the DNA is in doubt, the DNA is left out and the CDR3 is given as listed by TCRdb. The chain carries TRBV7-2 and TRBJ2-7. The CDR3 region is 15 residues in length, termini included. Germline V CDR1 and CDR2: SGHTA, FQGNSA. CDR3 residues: CASSDQVLVGYTFGS.